The subject of this entry is one TCR beta chain. There is no known antigen for this receptor. No much larger clone exists at a distance of one base, and base qualities are not known. The donors were included in the validation cohort of 120 subjects, a group kept apart from the roughly 700-subject first cohort. CDR1 and CDR2 (SSHAT, FNYEAQ) derive from the germline V gene (reference sequence). V sheds 2 bases and J sheds 1 base, leaving 7 bases between their ends. Its CDR3 holds 14 amino acids, cysteine through phenylalanine. Only CDR3 DNA is held: 42 bases, read in frame from base 1. The sample belongs to a study of cytomegalovirus exposure and HLA in healthy donors (dated by TCRdb to 2015 to 2018). At the level of the whole study: The 500 to 800 repertoires of the first cohort and the roughly 120 validation repertoires were produced on the same platform, according to a later analysis. The study combined high-throughput TCR immunosequencing, statistical association of individual TCRs with disease status, and machine learning to predict cytomegalovirus infection status. Along with the roughly 710-subject first cohort, a separate validation cohort of over a hundred different subjects was used. The study was designed to test whether signatures of past pathogen exposure could be identified by cataloging public T cell receptors.

To prepare the library, the immunoSEQ multiplex PCR assay was applied. In the source study's methods: To diagnose cytomegalovirus status from the catalog of TCR beta chain sequences, a statistical classification framework was built. TCRdb took over this immuneACCESS table, retaining in-frame rearrangements with V and J assigned. Such tables are incomplete; in checked studies, under half of the missing clones stem from an unresolved V gene, and the remainder is unexplained. V and J calls and clone size are copied from that table; D and trimming were computed from the DNA. The sample table contains roughly 220,000 clones; only one count was recorded for about 93% of them. The ten biggest clones cover around 1.1% of the sample. The research as a whole found: A later analysis found that TCRs clustered in the first cohort also tended to co-occur in the 120 validation repertoires, with 94% of cluster scores above 0. Across donors, most TCR sequences were observed very rarely, whereas some public TCRs were present in many individuals. In both the original and validation cohorts, the classifier was reported to diagnose cytomegalovirus status with high specificity and sensitivity. The authors suggested that the approach could potentially be generalized to other disease states and immunological phenotypes. The study listed 164 TCR beta chains as associated with cytomegalovirus. The validation cohort had no HLA typing available for a later analysis, so co-occurrence within that cohort was assessed over all 120 or so repertoires. A few of the identified cytomegalovirus-associated TCR beta chains were confirmed in vitro to be specific for cytomegalovirus antigens.

The sequence derives from a woman between 18 and 30 years old in good health and CMV-seronegative. The sequenced sample consisted of PBMCs. This sequence uses TRBV7-7 and TRBJ2-3; the D gene cannot be named for sure. The CDR3 here reads CASSLFSGTDTQYF. In nucleotides, the sequence is TGTGCCAGCAGCTTATTCAGCGGCACAGATACGCAGTATTTT.